The 8 T cell receptor beta chains in this list originate from one sample, sequenced in a study of CD8 T cells in ankylosing spondylitis (dated by TCRdb to about 2017). Receptor amplification or capture employed 5' RACE. The data were produced on an Illumina HiSeq 2500. In-frame beta chains were kept once TCRdb had trimmed the public reads at Q25 with fastp and called clones with MiXCR. Entries are consolidated by CDR3 protein sequence, retaining the most common genes and DNA. Here the sample has under 200,000 distinct CDR3 sequences; approximately 10% occur a single time. Of the sample, just under 30% falls within the top ten clones. The sample was blood, either unsorted or a sorted T cell fraction (not recorded which). The receptor source for this set is a male donor with ankylosing spondylitis or in good health (not recorded which).

This clonotype has just a few counts. The chain links TRBV7-2 to TRBJ2-3, with 11 positions matching TRBD2. This CDR3 spans 14 amino acids. The V gene's germline CDR1 is SGHTA and CDR2 FQGNSA. V was clipped by 4 bases and J by 4 bases; unmatched bases: 1. The CDR3, as DNA: TGTGCCAGCAGCTCGGGACTAGCGGCAGATACGCAGTATTTT. Amino acids: CASSSGLAADTQYF.

This chain uses TRBV6-1 with TRBJ2-2; D is unresolved. Germline lookup yields CDR1 MNHNS and CDR2 SASEGT. The CDR3 length is 16 residues. The V end lost 2 bases, the J end lost 1 base, and 11 bases lay between the germline ends. This CDR3 reads CASSEPFSENTGELFF. Written as DNA, the CDR3 is TGTGCCAGCAGTGAACCGTTTTCAGAGAACACCGGGGAGCTGTTTTTT.

This clonotype was counted ten times or more. This chain connects TRBV7-2 to TRBJ2-3; tentatively, D is TRBD1 (6 bases). V was trimmed by 1 base and J by 6 bases, leaving 8 bases between them. Per the germline V gene, CDR1 is SGHTA and CDR2 is FQGNSA. The CDR3 loop spans 13 amino acids. Here the CDR3 reads CASSLGGPDTQYF. The CDR3 nucleotides are TGTGCCAGCAGCTTAGGGGGGCCGGATACGCAGTATTTT.

This clonotype was counted ten times or more. This sequence joins TRBV20-1 and TRBJ1-2; tentative D call: TRBD1 (6 bases). Germline CDR1 reads DFQATT; CDR2 reads SNEGSKA (reference sequence). This CDR3 is 13 amino acids long. V lost 5 bases and J lost 8, with 18 bases in between. The CDR3 sequence: CSAPRTANGGYTF. CDR3 sequence (DNA): TGCAGTGCTCCGAGGACAGCAAACGGCGGCTACACCTTC.

This clonotype was detected many times. This chain links TRBV12-3 or TRBV12-4 with TRBJ2-5; possibly TRBD2 for D (6 bases). The CDR3 is 13 amino acids. V lost 6 bases, J lost 1 base, and 9 bases lay in between. In DNA, the CDR3 is TGTGCCAGCAGGGCCGGGGGCCAAGAGACCCAGTACTTC. As protein: CASRAGGQETQYF.

In its sample, this clonotype was seen many times. The chain is built from TRBV20-1 and TRBJ2-7, with D possibly called TRBD1 or TRBD2 (5 bases each). Trimming shortened V by 4 bases and J by 3 bases, and 16 bases separated the two germline ends. The germline V gene has CDR1 DFQATT and CDR2 SNEGSKA (reference sequence). The CDR3 consists of 14 residues. The CDR3, as DNA: TGCAGTGCTAACGCTGAGGGACGCTACTACGAGCAGTACTTC. It codes for CSANAEGRYYEQYF.

At least ten counts were recorded for this clonotype. The chain links TRBV5-6 to TRBJ2-3, with D unclear. CDR1 is SGHDT and CDR2 is YYEEEE in the germline V gene. This CDR3 contains 17 residues. Deletions cut 0 bases from V and 6 bases from J, with 20 bases between. This CDR3 is CASSLAESGPRRDTQYF. The CDR3 DNA sequence: TGTGCCAGCAGCTTGGCCGAGTCTGGCCCGCGTCGGGATACGCAGTATTTT.

The chain combines TRBV21-1 with TRBJ2-7; the table's D call of TRBD1 was not tested on the DNA. TRBV21-1 is a known pseudogene. This CDR3 has 15 amino acids. The DNA for the CDR3 is TGTGCCAGCAGTCACCGGGACAGGGAACCCTACGAGCAGTACTTC. As protein: CASSHRDREPYEQYF.